These T cell receptor beta chains were read from a single sample in a study of cytomegalovirus exposure and HLA in healthy donors. This table comes from immunoSEQ multiplex PCR, and its TCRdb copy is limited to in-frame clones, with some not included. The sample consists of around 350,000 clones, just over 85% of them appearing once. The sample was PBMCs. The receptors come from a woman younger than 35 in good health and CMV-seronegative. The CDR3 runs from the conserved cysteine through the conserved F or W.

J | V | CDR3
TRBJ2-3 | TRBV6-1 | CASIWTSASTDTQYF
TRBJ2-3 | TRBV2 | CASSETGLAGGLTDTQYF
TRBJ2-7 | TRBV6-1 | CASRDSITYEQYF
TRBJ2-5 | TRBV19 | CASHDRGRQETQYF
TRBJ2-1 | TRBV28 | CASSPDRVEQFF
TRBJ2-5 | TRBV25-1 | CARRLAGGPIETQYF
TRBJ2-7 | TRBV9 | CASSVATEGRYEQYF
TRBJ1-1 | TRBV28 | CASPPWQGRTTEAFF
TRBJ2-3 | TRBV5-4 | CASSLATGALSTDTQYF
TRBJ2-3 | TRBV2 | CASTPPGDGTDTQYF
TRBJ2-7 | TRBV7-6 | CASSPGLAREQYF
TRBJ1-6 | TRBV2 | CASNTGVDNSPLHF
TRBJ2-5 | TRBV28 | CASSLIAGEETQYF
TRBJ2-7 | TRBV27 | CASGSSRDSSEDEQYF
TRBJ2-7 | TRBV9 | CASSRDRGSHEQYF
TRBJ1-5 | TRBV6-1 | CASSARYGQTPQPQHF
TRBJ2-1 | TRBV4-1 | CASSQPIRGRNEQFF
TRBJ2-3 | TRBV9 | CASSVRGSADTQYF
TRBJ2-4 | TRBV6-1 | CASSERTEGNIQYF
TRBJ1-3 | TRBV4-1 | CASSYTGTGDRNTIYF
TRBJ1-3 | TRBV9 | CASSFDRNSGNTIYF
TRBJ2-1 | TRBV7-9 | CASSSPGLADFNYNEQFF
TRBJ1-5 | TRBV25-1 | CASSEGHEQPQHF
TRBJ2-1 | TRBV27 | CASSPMTSGSLGAEQFF
TRBJ1-4 | TRBV2 | CASSGQGGNEKLFF
TRBJ2-5 | TRBV30 | CAWSGLGGGAGETQYF
TRBJ2-3 | TRBV27 | CASSAGTGGAYTQYF
TRBJ2-5 | TRBV2 | CASSDVLAGGRETQYF
TRBJ2-7 | TRBV5-1 | CASSPGQVAYEQYF
TRBJ1-1 | TRBV7-2 | CASSLGPQGVGTEAFF
TRBJ1-2 | TRBV30 | CALGTERLANYGYTF
TRBJ2-3 | TRBV7-9 | CASSLTGGVPVANTDTQYF
TRBJ2-2 | TRBV2 | CASSGQGYAGELFF
TRBJ2-5 | TRBV28 | CASSMTSGEWETQYF
TRBJ2-5 | TRBV4-2 | CASSHLAGAGETQYF
TRBJ1-5 | TRBV28 | CASRAYRMDRPKAGNQPQHF
TRBJ2-1 | TRBV7-9 | CASSVTGTGMNEQFF
TRBJ2-2 | TRBV2 | CASRWDRANTGELFF
TRBJ2-6 | TRBV11-3 | CASSPGQAHSGANVLTF
TRBJ2-7 | TRBV14 | CASGRGAYEQYF
TRBJ2-7 | TRBV4-1 | CASSQPGQGVYEQYF
TRBJ2-1 | TRBV11-2 | CASSRSSGSHPNEQFF
TRBJ2-3 | TRBV5-1 | CASSWGLADISTDTQYF
TRBJ2-7 | TRBV28 | CASSLTPGGPYEQYF
TRBJ1-6 | TRBV6-5 | CASSRGPSGNSPLHF
TRBJ1-5 | TRBV4-1 | CASSLWTDNQPQHF
TRBJ1-1 | TRBV20-1 | CSTGVTEAFF
TRBJ1-3 | TRBV6-5 | CASSYSTGRGNTIYF
TRBJ2-5 | TRBV4-2 | CASSHGRDRETQYF
TRBJ2-2 | TRBV5-1 | CASSFTSGSPGELFF
TRBJ1-2 | TRBV6-5 | CASSYRGAGDGYTF
TRBJ2-2 | TRBV2 | CATGRGQLTGELFF
TRBJ1-3 | TRBV30 | CAWNGMTDRALGNTIYF
TRBJ2-1 | TRBV6-4 | CASSDTPGGVINEQFF
TRBJ2-2 | TRBV10-1 | CASSESGTELNTGELFF
TRBJ1-1 | TRBV28 | CASSFLALGLNTEAFF
TRBJ2-1 | TRBV5-1 | CASSLGATSYNEQFF